This T cell receptor beta chain is from a study of blood T cell repertoires in COVID-19. Study-level information: Some COVID-19 samples were acute and others convalescent; all came from the United States, Italy and Spain. T cells, B-cell-depleted T cells, or PBMCs supplied cDNA or gDNA.

Original processing methods: The authors estimated nucleated cell counts from reference gene primer amplification. This table comes from immunoSEQ multiplex PCR, and its TCRdb copy is limited to in-frame clones, with some not included. That table supplies the V and J calls and clone size; D and trimming were determined from the DNA. In the table there are about 27,000 clones, roughly 89% of which are singletons. The germline CDR1 and CDR2 sequences are SGHRS and YFSETQ. This CDR3 is 14 amino acids long. After removal of 6 bases from V and 3 bases from J, the junction contained 5 bases not matched to a gene.

This clonotype was obtained from a human donor in a cohort sampled during active COVID-19. J is TRBJ2-3 and V is TRBV5-1, with TRBD2 matching 9 bases. The sequenced sample was peripheral blood. The chain's CDR3 is CASTPTSGTDTQYF. CDR3 in DNA: TGCGCCAGCACCCCGACTAGCGGTACAGATACGCAGTATTTT.